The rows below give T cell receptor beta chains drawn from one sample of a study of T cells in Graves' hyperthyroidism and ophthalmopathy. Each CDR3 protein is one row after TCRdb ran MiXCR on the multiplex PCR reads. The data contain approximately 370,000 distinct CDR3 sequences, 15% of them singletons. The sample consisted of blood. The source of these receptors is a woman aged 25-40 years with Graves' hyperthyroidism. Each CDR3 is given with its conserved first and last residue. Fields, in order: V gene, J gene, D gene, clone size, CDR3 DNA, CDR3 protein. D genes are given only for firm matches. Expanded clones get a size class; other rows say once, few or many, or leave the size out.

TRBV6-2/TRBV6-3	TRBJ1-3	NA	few	TGTGCCAGCAACGGGTGGCAGGCCCTAGGAAACACCATATATTTT	CASNGWQALGNTIYF
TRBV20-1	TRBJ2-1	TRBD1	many	TGCAGTGCTAACCCCGGGACAGGGGCTATCAATGAGCAGTTCTTC	CSANPGTGAINEQFF
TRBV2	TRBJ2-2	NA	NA	TGTGCCAGCACGGCAGGGTCAGGCTGGAGGACGGGGGAGCTGTTTTTT	CASTAGSGWRTGELFF
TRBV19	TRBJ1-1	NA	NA	TGTGCCAGTAGTACAGGGCGAGCTGAAGCTTTCTTT	CASSTGRAEAFF
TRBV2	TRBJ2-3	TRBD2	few	TGTGCCACCTTACCTAGCGGGAACACAGATACGCAGTATTTT	CATLPSGNTDTQYF
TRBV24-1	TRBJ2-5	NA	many	TGTGCCACCAGTGAAATTAGGACAGGGAGGGGGGAGACCCAGTACTTC	CATSEIRTGRGETQYF
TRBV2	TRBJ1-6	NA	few	TGTGCCAGCTTTACAGGGTCATCGTATTCACCCCTCCACTTT	CASFTGSSYSPLHF
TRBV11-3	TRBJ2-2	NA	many	TGTGCCAGCAGCTCCTCCACCGGGGAGCTGTTTTTT	CASSSSTGELFF
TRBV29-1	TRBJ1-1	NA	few	TGCAGCGTTGCCATGGTGGGGTCAGGCACTGAAGCTTTCTTT	CSVAMVGSGTEAFF
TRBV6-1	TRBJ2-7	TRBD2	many	TGTGCCAGCAGATGGACTAGCGGGGAAGACGAGCAGTACTTC	CASRWTSGEDEQYF
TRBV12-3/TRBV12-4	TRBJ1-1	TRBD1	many	TGTGCCAGCACTCTGGGACAGAAGAACACTGAAGCTTTCTTT	CASTLGQKNTEAFF
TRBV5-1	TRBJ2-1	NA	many	TGCGCCAGCAGCTTGGAACCAGGAATGTACAATGAGCAGTTCTTC	CASSLEPGMYNEQFF
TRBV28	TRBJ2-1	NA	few	TGTGCCAGCAGTTTATTGGCCGATGAGCAGTTCTTC	CASSLLADEQFF
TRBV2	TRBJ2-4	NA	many	TGTGCCAGCAGTGTGACTTTTTGGGTAGCCAAAAACATTCAGTACTTC	CASSVTFWVAKNIQYF
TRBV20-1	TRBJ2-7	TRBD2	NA	TGCAGTGCTCCCCCTAGCGGGAGGTCCTACGAGCAGTACTTC	CSAPPSGRSYEQYF
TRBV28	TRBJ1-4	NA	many	TGTGCCAGCAAATCAGGGATTAATGAAAAACTGTTTTTT	CASKSGINEKLFF
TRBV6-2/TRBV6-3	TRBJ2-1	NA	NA	TGTGCCAGCAGTTACATGGGGGACCACTACAATGAGCAGTTCTTC	CASSYMGDHYNEQFF
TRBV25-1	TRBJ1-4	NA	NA	TGTGCCAGCAGTGCGGGGGTGGAGGGCTCCCCGCGGACTAATGAAAAACTGTTTTTT	CASSAGVEGSPRTNEKLFF
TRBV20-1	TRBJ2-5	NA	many	TGCAGTGGGTATAACGGGGAGACCCAGTACTTC	CSGYNGETQYF
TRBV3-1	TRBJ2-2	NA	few	TGTGCCAGCAGCCAAGTTACAGTGAACACCGGGGAGCTGTTTTTT	CASSQVTVNTGELFF